This T cell receptor beta chain is from a study of blood T cell repertoires in COVID-19 (dated by TCRdb to 2018 to 2021). Broadly, across the study: Samples covering the acute and convalescent phases of COVID-19 were provided by collaborators in the United States, Italy and Spain. HLA class I and class II types, where available, came from metadata supplied by the sample provider rather than from assay-based typing. The prospective study material was composed of cDNA or gDNA derived from T cells, B-cell-depleted T cells, or PBMCs. A de-identified subject ID, COVID-19 status, age in years and sex were almost always included in the sample metadata. The dataset comprised deeply sampled blood TCRbeta repertoires from subjects exposed to, actively infected with, or recovered from COVID-19. The repertoires were released in a freely available public database intended as a resource for research on the immune response to SARS-CoV-2. The samples were drawn from two sources: the first 160 participants of the ongoing ImmuneRACE study, and 1,000 to 1,500 subjects contributed by 6 global collaborators. The paper's findings and limits, for the study overall: How much clinical and demographic metadata was included differed by source and by participant, and the metadata was provided uncurated.

TCRbeta CDR3 regions were amplified from genomic DNA by means of the immunoSEQ Assay, a bias-controlled multiplex PCR. From the authors' description of their analysis: The number of nucleated cells in each sample was estimated from the amplification of reference gene primers within the assay. To quantify the absolute abundance of each unique TCRbeta CDR3 rearrangement, sequence reads were collapsed and filtered. For each sample, productive Simpson clonality was calculated as the square root of Simpson's diversity index over productive rearrangements. TCRdb provides this immuneACCESS table in a form limited to in-frame rearrangements. Some clones are lacking; in checked studies, under half of them reflect an unresolved V gene, and why the rest are absent is not known. For V, J and clone size, that table is used; D and trimming come from the DNA. The sample yields 100,000 to 120,000 clones; 76% were counted once. Of the sample, over 3.5% falls within the top ten clones.

Collaborating institutions collected whole blood in K2EDTA tubes following their own protocols. For TCRbeta analysis, collaborators shipped samples as frozen whole blood, isolated PBMCs, or DNA extracted from either of those sample types. The germline V gene provides CDR1 SGHTS and CDR2 YDEGEE. Spanning cysteine to phenylalanine, the CDR3 consists of 15 amino acids. Of the read, only the CDR3 DNA is kept; its 45 bases are in frame from base 1. Germline trimming amounts to 4 bases on V and 2 bases on J, with 7 as the count of junction bases outside the gene matches. A note on this clone: The target of this receptor is not known. Base qualities are not recorded, but no much larger clone differs from it by a single base.

The sample taken for sequencing was peripheral blood. Recombination linked TRBV5-8 to TRBJ1-2, with TRBD1 matching 8 junction bases. This TCR came from a woman older than 75 with acute or convalescent COVID-19. The DNA sequence follows: TGTGCCAGCAGCCTTAGGACAGGGAAGAACTATGGCTACACCTTC. Its product reads: CASSLRTGKNYGYTF.